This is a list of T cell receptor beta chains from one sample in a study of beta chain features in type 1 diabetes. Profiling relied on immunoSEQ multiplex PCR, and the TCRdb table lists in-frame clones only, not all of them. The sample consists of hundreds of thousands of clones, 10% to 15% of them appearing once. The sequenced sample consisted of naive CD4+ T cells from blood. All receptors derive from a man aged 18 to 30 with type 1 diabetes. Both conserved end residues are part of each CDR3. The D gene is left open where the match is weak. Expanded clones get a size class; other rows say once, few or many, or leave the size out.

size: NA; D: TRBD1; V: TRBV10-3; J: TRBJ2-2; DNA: TGTGCCATCCCGACAGGGACAGCGAACACCGGGGAGCTGTTTTTT; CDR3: CAIPTGTANTGELFF
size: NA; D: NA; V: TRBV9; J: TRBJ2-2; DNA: TGTGCCAGCAGCCCCCTAGGGGATCCAGCGAACACCGGGGAGCTGTTTTTT; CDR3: CASSPLGDPANTGELFF
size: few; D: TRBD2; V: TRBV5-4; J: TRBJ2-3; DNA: TGTGCCAGCAGCTTAGGACTAGCGGGGGCCACGGGAGATACGCAGTATTTT; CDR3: CASSLGLAGATGDTQYF
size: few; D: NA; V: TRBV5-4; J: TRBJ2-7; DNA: TGTGCCAGCAGCACCACCAGTACCTACGAGCAGTACTTC; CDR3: CASSTTSTYEQYF
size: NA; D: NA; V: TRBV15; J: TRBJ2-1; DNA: TGTGCCACCAGCAGAGATCGAGTCTCCTACAATGAGCAGTTCTTC; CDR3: CATSRDRVSYNEQFF
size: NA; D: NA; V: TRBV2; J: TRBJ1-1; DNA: TGTGCCAGCAGCCGAACAGACTTGAACACTGAAGCTTTCTTT; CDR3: CASSRTDLNTEAFF
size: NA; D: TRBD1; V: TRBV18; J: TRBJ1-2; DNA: TGTGCCAGCTCACTTACTCGGGACAGCTATGGCTACACCTTC; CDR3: CASSLTRDSYGYTF
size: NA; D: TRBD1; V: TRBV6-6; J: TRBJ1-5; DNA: TGTGCCAGCAGTTACTTAGGACAGGGAGGTCAGCCCCAGCATTTT; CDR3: CASSYLGQGGQPQHF
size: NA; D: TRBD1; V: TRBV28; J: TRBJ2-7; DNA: TGTGCCAGCAGCCCCGGGACAGGGGGCTCCTACGAGCAGTACTTC; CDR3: CASSPGTGGSYEQYF
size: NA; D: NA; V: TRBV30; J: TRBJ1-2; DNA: TGTGCCTGGAGTGTACAGCGTAACTATGGCTACACCTTC; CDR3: CAWSVQRNYGYTF
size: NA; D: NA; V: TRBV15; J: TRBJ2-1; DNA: TGTGCCACCAGCAGAGATACGGTAGGGGGGAGCTCCTACAATGAGCAGTTCTTC; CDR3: CATSRDTVGGSSYNEQFF
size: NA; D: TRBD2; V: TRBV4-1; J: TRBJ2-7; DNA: TGCGCCAGCAGCCAGAGCACTAGCGGGGGTGTTTACGAGCAGTACTTC; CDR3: CASSQSTSGGVYEQYF
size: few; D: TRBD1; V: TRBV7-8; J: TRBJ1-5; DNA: TGTGCCAGCAGCACCCGGGACAGGAATGGTTATCAGCCCCAGCATTTT; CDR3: CASSTRDRNGYQPQHF
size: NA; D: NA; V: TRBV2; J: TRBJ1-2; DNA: TGTGCCAGCAGTGAAGACCCTGGAGTTAACTATGGCTACACCTTC; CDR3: CASSEDPGVNYGYTF
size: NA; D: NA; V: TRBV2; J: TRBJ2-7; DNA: TGTGCCAGCAGTGAACTCTCCTACGAGCAGTACTTC; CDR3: CASSELSYEQYF
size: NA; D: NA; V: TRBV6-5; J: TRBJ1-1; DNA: TGTGCCAGCACCGACATGTACACTGAAGCTTTCTTT; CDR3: CASTDMYTEAFF
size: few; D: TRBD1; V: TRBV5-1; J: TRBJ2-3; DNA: TGCGCCAGCAGCTTGGCCGTGGGACAGACCACAGATACGCAGTATTTT; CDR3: CASSLAVGQTTDTQYF
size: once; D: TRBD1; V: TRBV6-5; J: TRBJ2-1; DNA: TGTGCCAGCAGAAAGACAGGGGGGGTGTGGGATGAGCAGTTCTTC; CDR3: CASRKTGGVWDEQFF
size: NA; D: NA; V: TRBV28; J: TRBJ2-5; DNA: TGTGCCAGCAGCGTGGGGCAAGAGACCCAGTACTTC; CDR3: CASSVGQETQYF
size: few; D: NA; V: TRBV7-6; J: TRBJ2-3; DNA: TGTGCCAGCAGCTCTGAGGACGGAGGGAACACAGATACGCAGTATTTT; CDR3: CASSSEDGGNTDTQYF
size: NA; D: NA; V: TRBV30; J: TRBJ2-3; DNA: TGTGCCTGGGCACGGGACCCCACAGATACGCAGTATTTT; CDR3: CAWARDPTDTQYF
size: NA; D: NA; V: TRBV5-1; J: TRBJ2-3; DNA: TGCGCCAGCACCCCATCAGGAACAGGGGAGGGGAATACGCAGTATTTT; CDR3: CASTPSGTGEGNTQYF
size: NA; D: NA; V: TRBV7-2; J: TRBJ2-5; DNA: TGTGCCAGCAGCTCCCGACCCGAGGGAGGGACCCAGTACTTC; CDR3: CASSSRPEGGTQYF
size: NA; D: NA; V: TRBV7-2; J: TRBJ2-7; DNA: TGTGCCAGCAGACATTCAGGGGCCTCCTACGAGCAGTACTTC; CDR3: CASRHSGASYEQYF
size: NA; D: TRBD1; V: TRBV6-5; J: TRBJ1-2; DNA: TGTGCCAGCAGTTACTTGAGCCGGGACAGCTATGGCTACACCTTC; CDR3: CASSYLSRDSYGYTF
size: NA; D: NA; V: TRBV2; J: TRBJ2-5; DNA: TGTGCCAGCAGTTTCGACAGCACACGGTCGGGGACCCAGTACTTC; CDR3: CASSFDSTRSGTQYF
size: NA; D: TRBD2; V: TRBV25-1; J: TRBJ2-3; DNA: TGTGCCAGCAGTTTGCGGGGGGGCCCAGATACGCAGTATTTT; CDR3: CASSLRGGPDTQYF
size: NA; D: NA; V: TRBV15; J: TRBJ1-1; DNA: TGTGCCACCAGCAGAGTGCGGGGCAAGAACACTGAAGCTTTCTTT; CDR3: CATSRVRGKNTEAFF
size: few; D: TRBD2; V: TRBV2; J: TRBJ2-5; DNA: TGTGCCGGTCAGCGTAGTAGCGGGGCCGTTGAGGCCCAGTACTTC; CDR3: CAGQRSSGAVEAQYF
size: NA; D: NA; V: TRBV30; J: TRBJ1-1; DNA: TGTGCCTGGAGTCTAGGGGGGCGAGCTTTCTTT; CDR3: CAWSLGGRAFF
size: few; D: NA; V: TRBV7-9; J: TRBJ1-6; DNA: TGTGCCAGCAGCTTAACTCCGGGGGAATCACCCCTCCACTTT; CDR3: CASSLTPGESPLHF
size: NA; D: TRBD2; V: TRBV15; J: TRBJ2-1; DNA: TGTGCCACCAGCCCCCCCGGACTAGCGGGGGGCCAGCAGTTCTTC; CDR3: CATSPPGLAGGQQFF
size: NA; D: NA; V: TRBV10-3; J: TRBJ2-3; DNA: TGTGCCATCAGCGACAGCGGCGATACGCAGTATTTT; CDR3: CAISDSGDTQYF
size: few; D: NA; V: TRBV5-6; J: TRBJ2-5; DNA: TGTGCCAGCACCACTTTCTGGCCGAACCAAGAGACCCAGTACTTC; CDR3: CASTTFWPNQETQYF
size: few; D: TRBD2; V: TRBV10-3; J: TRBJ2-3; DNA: TGTGCCATCAGTGCCTCCCCGGTGGTAGCGGGGGAGAGGGGTACGCAGTATTTT; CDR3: CAISASPVVAGERGTQYF
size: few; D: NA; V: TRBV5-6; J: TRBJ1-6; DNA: TGTGCCAGCGCATATGGGGGCGGCTACTCCTATAATTCACCCCTCCACTTT; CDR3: CASAYGGGYSYNSPLHF
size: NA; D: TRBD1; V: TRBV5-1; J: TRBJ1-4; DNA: TGCGCCAGCAGCCACGGGACAGGGAATGAAAAACTGTTTTTT; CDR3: CASSHGTGNEKLFF
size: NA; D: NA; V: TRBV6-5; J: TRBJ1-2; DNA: TGTGCCAGCAGTTACTCGACGGGCTATGGCTACACCTTC; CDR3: CASSYSTGYGYTF
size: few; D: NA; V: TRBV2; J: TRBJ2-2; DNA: TGTGCCAGCAGTGGTCTACAGAACACCGGGGAGCTGTTTTTT; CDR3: CASSGLQNTGELFF
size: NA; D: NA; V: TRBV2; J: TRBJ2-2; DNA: TGTGCCAGCAGTGAAGTGCTATTGTCCAACACCGGGGAGCTGTTTTTT; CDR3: CASSEVLLSNTGELFF
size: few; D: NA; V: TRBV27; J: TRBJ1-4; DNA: TGTGCCAGCAGTTTAGGGGGAAAACTGTTTTTT; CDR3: CASSLGGKLFF